This TCR beta chain originates from a study of monozygotic twins with inflammatory bowel disease. TCRdb re-called the 5' RACE reads, yielding one record per CDR3 amino acid sequence without DNA. Recorded for this sample: over 200,000 distinct CDR3 sequences. Study findings and constraints: Other individuals had fewer clonotypes in common with IBD patients than with healthy twins, especially with disease activity. Lower TCRbeta diversity (inverse Simpson) was seen in IBD patients than in healthy co-twins.

Regarding this clonotype: The target antigen is unknown.

The CDR3 loop spans 14 amino acids. Germline-derived CDR1 and CDR2 are MNHNS and SASEGT. The sequenced sample was blood. The TCR comes from a human donor with ulcerative colitis or Crohn's disease, or a healthy co-twin of an affected twin (not recorded which). The chain uses TRBV6-1 and TRBJ2-3; the TCRdb call, TRBD1, lacks DNA for checking. CDR3 protein: CASMRTLSTDTQYF.